This T cell receptor (beta chain) was recorded in a study of T cell changes during pregnancy in multiple sclerosis. This CDR3 has 16 amino acids. Germline V gene lookup returns CDR1 SGHNT and CDR2 YENEEA. Trimming took 1 base from V and 3 from J; bases not matched to a gene: 6. Sequenced by immunoSEQ multiplex PCR; TCRdb stores in-frame clones only, minus some. The sample consists of around 96,000 clones, just under 95% of them appearing once. The gene calls are TRBV11-3 and TRBJ2-1, with 7 bases identical to TRBD1. The sample was peripheral blood, taken in the first trimester of pregnancy. The receptor's source is a female donor with multiple sclerosis, enrolled in a pregnancy study. The CDR3 DNA follows: TGTGCCAGCAGCTTAGGAGGCAGGGGGAGCTACAATGAGCAGTTCTTC. Its translation is CASSLGGRGSYNEQFF.